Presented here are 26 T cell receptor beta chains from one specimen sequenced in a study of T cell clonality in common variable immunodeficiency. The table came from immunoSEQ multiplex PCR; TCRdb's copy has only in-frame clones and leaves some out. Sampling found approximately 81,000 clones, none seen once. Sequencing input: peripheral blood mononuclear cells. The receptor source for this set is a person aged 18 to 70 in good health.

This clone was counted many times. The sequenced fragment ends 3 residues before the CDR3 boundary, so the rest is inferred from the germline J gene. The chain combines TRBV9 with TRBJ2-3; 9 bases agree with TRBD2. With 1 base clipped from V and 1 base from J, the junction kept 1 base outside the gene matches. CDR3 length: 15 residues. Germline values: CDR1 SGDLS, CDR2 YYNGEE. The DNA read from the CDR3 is TGTGCCAGCAGCGTAATAGCGGGAGGCACAGATACG. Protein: CASSVIAGGTDT. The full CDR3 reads CASSVIAGGTDTQYF.

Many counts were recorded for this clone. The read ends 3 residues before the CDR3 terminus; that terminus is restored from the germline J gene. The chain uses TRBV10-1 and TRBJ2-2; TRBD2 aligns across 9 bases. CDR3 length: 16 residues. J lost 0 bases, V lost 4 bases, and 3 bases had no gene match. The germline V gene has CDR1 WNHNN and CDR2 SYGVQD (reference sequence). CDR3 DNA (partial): TGCGCCAGCAGTGCATTAGCGGGGGCGAACACCGGGGAG. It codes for CASSALAGANTGE. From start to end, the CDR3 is CASSALAGANTGELFF.

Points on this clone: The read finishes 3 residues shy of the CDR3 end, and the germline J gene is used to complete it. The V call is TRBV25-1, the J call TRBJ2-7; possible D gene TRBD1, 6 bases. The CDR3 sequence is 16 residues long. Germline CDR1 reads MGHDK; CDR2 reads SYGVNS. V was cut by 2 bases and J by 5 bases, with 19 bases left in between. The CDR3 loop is CASSETQGGVKNEQYF. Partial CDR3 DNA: TGTGCCAGCAGTGAAACCCAAGGGGGAGTTAAGAACGAG.

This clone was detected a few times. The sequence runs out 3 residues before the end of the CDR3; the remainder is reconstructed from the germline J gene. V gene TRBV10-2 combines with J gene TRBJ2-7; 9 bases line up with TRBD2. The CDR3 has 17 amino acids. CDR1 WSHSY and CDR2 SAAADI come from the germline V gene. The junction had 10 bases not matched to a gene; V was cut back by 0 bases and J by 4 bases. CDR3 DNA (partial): TGCGCCAGCAGTGAGTCGGTAGTGACGAGCGGGAGGTACGAG. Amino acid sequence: CASSESVVTSGRYE. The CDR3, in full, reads CASSESVVTSGRYEQYF.

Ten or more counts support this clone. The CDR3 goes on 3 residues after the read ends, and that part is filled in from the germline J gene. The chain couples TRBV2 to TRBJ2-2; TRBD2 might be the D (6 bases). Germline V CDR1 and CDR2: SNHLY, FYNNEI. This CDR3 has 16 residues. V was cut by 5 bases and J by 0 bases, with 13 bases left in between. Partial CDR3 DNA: TGTGCCAGCAGTTCTAGCGTAATAGCGAACACCGGGGAG. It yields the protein CASSSSVIANTGE. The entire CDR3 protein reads CASSSSVIANTGELFF.

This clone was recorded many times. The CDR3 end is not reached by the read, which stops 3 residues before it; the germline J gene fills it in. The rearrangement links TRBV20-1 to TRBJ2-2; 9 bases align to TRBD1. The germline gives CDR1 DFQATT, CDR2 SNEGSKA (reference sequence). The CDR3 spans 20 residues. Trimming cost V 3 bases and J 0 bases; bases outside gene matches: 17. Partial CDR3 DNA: TGCAGTGCTAGTCGTGTGTTTGGGACAGGGCCCCTCACGAACACCGGGGAG. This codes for CSASRVFGTGPLTNTGE. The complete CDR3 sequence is CSASRVFGTGPLTNTGELFF.

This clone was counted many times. The CDR3 DNA, read in part, is TGTGCCAGCCAGGCGGGAGTCCCGAAGGGGGCG. It is translated as CASQAGVPKGA. The whole CDR3 region reads CASQAGVPKGAQYF. The chain is built from TRBV7-2 and TRBJ2-3, with D tentatively TRBD2 (7 bases). The CDR3 is cut off 3 residues early in the read; its end comes from the germline J gene. The CDR3 contains 14 residues. Germline CDR1 SGHTA, CDR2 FQGNSA.

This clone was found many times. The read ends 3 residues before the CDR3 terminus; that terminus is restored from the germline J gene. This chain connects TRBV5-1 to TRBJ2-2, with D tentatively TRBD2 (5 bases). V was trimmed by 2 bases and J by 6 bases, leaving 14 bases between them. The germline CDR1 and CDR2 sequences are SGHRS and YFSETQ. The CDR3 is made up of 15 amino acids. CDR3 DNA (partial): TGCGCCAGCAGCTTTAGCCTTGGAGGCGCCGGGGAG. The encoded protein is CASSFSLGGAGE. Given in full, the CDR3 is CASSFSLGGAGELFF.

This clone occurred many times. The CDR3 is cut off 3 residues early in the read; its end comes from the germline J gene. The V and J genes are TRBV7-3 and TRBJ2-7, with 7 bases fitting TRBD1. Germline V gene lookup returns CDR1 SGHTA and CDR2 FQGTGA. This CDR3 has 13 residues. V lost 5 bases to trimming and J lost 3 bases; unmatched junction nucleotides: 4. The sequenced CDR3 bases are TGTGCCAGCAGCAAACAGGGGTTCTACGAG. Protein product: CASSKQGFYE. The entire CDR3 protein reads CASSKQGFYEQYF.

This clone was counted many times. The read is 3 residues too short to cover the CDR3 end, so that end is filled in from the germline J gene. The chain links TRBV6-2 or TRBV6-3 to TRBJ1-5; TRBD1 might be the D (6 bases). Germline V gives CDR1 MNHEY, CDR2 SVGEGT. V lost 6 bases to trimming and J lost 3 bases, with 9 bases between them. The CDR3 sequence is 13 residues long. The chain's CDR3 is CASSQGLNQPQHF. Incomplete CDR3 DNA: TGTGCCAGCAGCCAGGGGCTCAATCAGCCC.

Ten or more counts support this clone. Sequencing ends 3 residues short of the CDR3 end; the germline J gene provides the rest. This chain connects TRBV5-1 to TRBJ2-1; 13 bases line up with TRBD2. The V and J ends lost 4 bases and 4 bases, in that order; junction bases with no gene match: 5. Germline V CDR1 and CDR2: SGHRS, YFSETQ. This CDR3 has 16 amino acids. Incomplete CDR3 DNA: TGCGCCAGCAGCCCCGGACTAGCGGGAGCTTACAATGAG. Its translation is CASSPGLAGAYNE. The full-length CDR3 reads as CASSPGLAGAYNEQFF.

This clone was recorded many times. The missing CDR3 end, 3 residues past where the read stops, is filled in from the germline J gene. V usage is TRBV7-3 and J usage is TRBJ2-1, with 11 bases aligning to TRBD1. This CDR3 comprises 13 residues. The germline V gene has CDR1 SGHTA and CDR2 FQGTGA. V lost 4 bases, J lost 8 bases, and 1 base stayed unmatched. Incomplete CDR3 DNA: TGTGCCAGCAGCTGGACAGGGGGCCATGAG. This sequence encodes CASSWTGGHE. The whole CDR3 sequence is CASSWTGGHEQFF.

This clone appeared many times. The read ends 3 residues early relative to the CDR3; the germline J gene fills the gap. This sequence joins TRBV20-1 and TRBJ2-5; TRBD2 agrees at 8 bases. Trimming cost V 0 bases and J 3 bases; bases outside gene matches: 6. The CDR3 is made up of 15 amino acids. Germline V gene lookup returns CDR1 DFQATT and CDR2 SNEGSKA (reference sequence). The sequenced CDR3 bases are TGCAGTGCTAGAGATCACAAAGCGGGAGAAGAGACC. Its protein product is CSARDHKAGEET. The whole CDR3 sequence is CSARDHKAGEETQYF.

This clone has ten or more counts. The CDR3: CASGYRGGEQYF. The CDR3 bases that were read are TGTGCCAGCGGATACAGGGGGGGCGAG. The rearrangement links TRBV7-8 to TRBJ2-7; D may be TRBD1 (8 bases). The read gets to within 3 residues of the CDR3 end, and the germline J gene fills in the rest. Trimming removed 8 bases from V and 6 bases from J, with 14 bases in between. This CDR3 is built from 12 residues. Germline V gives CDR1 SGHVS, CDR2 FQNEAQ.

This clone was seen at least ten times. The covered CDR3 bases are TGCAGTGCTCCTCCGGGACAGGGCACGGGGCCC. This gives the protein CSAPPGQGTGP. In full, the CDR3 reads CSAPPGQGTGPQHF. The chain joins TRBV20-1 to TRBJ1-5; 9 bases match TRBD1. With the read ending 3 residues before the CDR3 end, the germline J gene is used to fill in that end. The length of the CDR3 is 14 residues. Germline lookup yields CDR1 DFQATT and CDR2 SNEGSKA (reference sequence). Trimming took 5 bases from V and 9 from J; bases not matched to a gene: 11.

CDR3: CASSTAYNEQFF. CDR3 DNA, as far as it was read: TGTGCCAGCAGTACGGCCTACAATGAG. The chain employs TRBV7-6 and TRBJ2-1; D not certain. The read is 3 residues too short to cover the CDR3 end, so that end is filled in from the germline J gene. The CDR3 extends over 12 amino acids. Germline CDR1 and CDR2: SGHVS and FNYEAQ. Trimming took 6 bases from V and 2 from J, leaving 5 bases between them.

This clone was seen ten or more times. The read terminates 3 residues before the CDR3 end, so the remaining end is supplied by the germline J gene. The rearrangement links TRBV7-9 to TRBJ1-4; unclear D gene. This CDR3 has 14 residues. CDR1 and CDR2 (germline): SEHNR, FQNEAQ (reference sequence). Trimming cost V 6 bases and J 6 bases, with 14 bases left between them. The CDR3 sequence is CASSHGSSHEKLFF. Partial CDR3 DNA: TGTGCCAGCAGTCACGGGTCCTCCCATGAAAAA.

The covered CDR3 bases are TGTGCCAGCAGCCCAGACAGGGCCGGGGCCAACGTC. It specifies CASSPDRAGANV. The entire CDR3 reads CASSPDRAGANVLTF. The chain uses TRBV11-1 and TRBJ2-6; 7 positions match TRBD1. The read halts 3 residues ahead of the CDR3 end, with the missing end drawn from the germline J gene. CDR1 is SGHAT, CDR2 FQDESV, per germline (reference sequence). V shed 5 bases and J 4 bases; nucleotides not matched to a gene: 5. This CDR3 spans 15 amino acids.

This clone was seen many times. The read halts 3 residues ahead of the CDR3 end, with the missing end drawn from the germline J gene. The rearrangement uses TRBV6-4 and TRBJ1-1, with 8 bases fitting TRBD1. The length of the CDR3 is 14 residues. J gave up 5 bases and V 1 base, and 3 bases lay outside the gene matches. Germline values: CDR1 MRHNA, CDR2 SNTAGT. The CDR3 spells CASSDWQGATEAFF. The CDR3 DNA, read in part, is TGTGCCAGCAGTGACTGGCAGGGGGCAACTGAA.

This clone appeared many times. The part of the CDR3 DNA that was read is TGCGCCAGTCAAAACAGGGGGCACACTGAA. Translating gives CASQNRGHTE. In full, the CDR3 is CASQNRGHTEAFF. The chain links TRBV5-1 to TRBJ1-1; 9 nucleotides line up with TRBD1. From the germline J gene comes the end of the CDR3, since the read stops 3 residues before it. V trimming: 8 bases; J trimming: 3 bases; junction bases outside the gene matches: 5. The CDR3 length is 13 residues. The germline CDR1 and CDR2 sequences are SGHRS and YFSETQ.

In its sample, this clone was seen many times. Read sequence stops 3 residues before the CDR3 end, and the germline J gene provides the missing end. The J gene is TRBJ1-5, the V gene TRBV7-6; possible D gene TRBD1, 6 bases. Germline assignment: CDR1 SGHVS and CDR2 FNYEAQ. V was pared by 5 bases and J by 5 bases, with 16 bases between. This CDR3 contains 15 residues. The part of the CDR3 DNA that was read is TGTGCCAGCAGCGGCCGCAGACAGGAGGATCAGCCC. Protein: CASSGRRQEDQP. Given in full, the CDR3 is CASSGRRQEDQPQHF.

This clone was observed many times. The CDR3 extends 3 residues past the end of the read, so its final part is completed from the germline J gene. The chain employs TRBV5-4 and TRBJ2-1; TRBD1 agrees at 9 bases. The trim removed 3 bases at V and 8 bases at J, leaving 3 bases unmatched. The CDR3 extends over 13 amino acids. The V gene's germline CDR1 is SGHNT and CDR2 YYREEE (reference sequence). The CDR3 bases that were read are TGTGCCAGCAGCTGGGACAGGGCGGATGAG. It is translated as CASSWDRADE. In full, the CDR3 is CASSWDRADEQFF.

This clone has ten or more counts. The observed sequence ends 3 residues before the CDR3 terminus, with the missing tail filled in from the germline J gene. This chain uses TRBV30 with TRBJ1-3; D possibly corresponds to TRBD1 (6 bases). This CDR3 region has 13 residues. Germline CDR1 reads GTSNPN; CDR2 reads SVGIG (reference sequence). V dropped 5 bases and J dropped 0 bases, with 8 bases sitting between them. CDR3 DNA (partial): TGTGCCTGGGACAGGTTCTCTGGAAACACC. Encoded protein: CAWDRFSGNT. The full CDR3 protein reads CAWDRFSGNTIYF.

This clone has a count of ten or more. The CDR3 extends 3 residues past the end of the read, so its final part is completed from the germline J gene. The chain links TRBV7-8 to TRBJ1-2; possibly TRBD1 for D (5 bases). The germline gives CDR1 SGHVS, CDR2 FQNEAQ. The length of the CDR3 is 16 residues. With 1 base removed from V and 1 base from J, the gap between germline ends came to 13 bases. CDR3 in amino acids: CASSLVGVVRNYGYTF. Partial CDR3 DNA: TGTGCCAGCAGCTTAGTAGGGGTGGTTCGTAACTATGGC.

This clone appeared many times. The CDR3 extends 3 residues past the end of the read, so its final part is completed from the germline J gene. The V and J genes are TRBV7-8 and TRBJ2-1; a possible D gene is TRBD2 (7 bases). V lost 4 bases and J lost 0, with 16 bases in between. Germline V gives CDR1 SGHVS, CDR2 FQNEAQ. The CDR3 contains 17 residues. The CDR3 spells CASSSPIGGGSYNEQFF. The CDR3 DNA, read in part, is TGTGCCAGCAGCTCTCCTATAGGGGGGGGCTCCTACAATGAG.

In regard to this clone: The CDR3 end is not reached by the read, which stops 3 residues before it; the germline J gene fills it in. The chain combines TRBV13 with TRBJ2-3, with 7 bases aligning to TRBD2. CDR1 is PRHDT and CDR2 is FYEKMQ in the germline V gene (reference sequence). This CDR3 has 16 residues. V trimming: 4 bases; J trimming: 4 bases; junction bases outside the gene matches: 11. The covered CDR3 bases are TGTGCCAGCAGCTCGGCCTGGGCGGGAGATGCAGATACG. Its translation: CASSSAWAGDADT. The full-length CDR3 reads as CASSSAWAGDADTQYF.